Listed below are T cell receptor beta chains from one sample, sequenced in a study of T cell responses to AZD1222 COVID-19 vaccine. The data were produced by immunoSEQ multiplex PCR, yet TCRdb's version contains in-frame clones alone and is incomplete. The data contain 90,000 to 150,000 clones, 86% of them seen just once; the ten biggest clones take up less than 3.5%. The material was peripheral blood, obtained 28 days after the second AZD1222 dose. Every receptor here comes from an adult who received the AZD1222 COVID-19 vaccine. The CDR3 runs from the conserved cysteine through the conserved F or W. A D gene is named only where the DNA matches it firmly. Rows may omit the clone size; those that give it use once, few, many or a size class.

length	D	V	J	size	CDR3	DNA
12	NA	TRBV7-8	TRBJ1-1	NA	CASTGGDTEAFF	TGTGCCAGCACCGGGGGGGACACTGAAGCTTTCTTT
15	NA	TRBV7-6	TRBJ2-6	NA	CASSPDFSRANVLTF	TGTGCCAGCAGCCCCGATTTCTCCCGGGCCAACGTCCTGACTTTC
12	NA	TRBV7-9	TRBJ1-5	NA	CASSLEAPPQHF	TGTGCCAGCAGCTTAGAAGCCCCGCCCCAGCATTTT
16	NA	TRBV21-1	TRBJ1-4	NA	CASSKGVGAPNEKLFF	TGTGCCAGCAGCAAAGGAGTAGGGGCCCCCAATGAAAAACTGTTTTTT
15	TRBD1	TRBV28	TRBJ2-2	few	CASSLWTGDDGELFF	TGTGCCAGCAGTTTGTGGACAGGGGATGACGGGGAGCTGTTTTTT
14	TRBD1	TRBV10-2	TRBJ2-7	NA	CASSPGDSGYEQYF	TGCGCCAGCAGTCCCGGGGACAGCGGATACGAGCAGTACTTC
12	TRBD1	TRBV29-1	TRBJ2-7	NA	CSVGTGTYEQYF	TGCAGCGTTGGGACAGGCACCTACGAGCAGTACTTC
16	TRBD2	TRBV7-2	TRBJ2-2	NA	CASSLVLAGATGELFF	TGTGCCAGCAGCTTAGTACTAGCGGGGGCCACCGGGGAGCTGTTTTTT
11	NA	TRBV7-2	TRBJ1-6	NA	CASSLDPPLHF	TGTGCCAGCAGCTTAGATCCACCCCTCCACTTT
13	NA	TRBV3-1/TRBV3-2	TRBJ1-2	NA	CASSGSAGWGYTF	TGTGCCAGCAGCGGCTCGGCAGGGTGGGGCTACACCTTC
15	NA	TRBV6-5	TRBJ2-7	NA	CASSYSDSPPYEQYF	TGTGCCAGCAGTTACTCAGACAGCCCCCCCTACGAGCAGTACTTC
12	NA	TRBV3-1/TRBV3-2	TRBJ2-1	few	CASSPATDEQFF	TGTGCCAGCAGCCCTGCCACGGATGAGCAGTTCTTC
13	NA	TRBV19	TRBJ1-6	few	CASSPRQFSPLHF	TGTGCCAGTAGTCCGAGACAGTTTTCACCCCTCCACTTT
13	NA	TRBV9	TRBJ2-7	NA	CASSTGITYEQYF	TGTGCCAGCAGCACCGGGATCACCTACGAGCAGTACTTC
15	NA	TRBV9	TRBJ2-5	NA	CASSVGLPPQETQYF	TGTGCCAGCAGCGTAGGCCTGCCGCCCCAAGAGACCCAGTACTTC
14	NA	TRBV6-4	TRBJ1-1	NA	CASSESGLITEAFF	TGTGCCAGCAGTGAATCTGGGCTGATCACTGAAGCTTTCTTT
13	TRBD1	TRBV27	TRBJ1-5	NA	CASSTGGGQPQHF	TGTGCCAGCAGTACAGGGGGAGGTCAGCCCCAGCATTTT
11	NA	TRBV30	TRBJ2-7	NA	CAWSVGYEQYF	TGTGCCTGGAGTGTCGGCTACGAGCAGTACTTC
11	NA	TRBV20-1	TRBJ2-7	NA	CSANDRYEQYF	TGCAGTGCAAATGACAGGTACGAGCAGTACTTC
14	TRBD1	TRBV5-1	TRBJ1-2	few	CASSLGQGTYGYTF	TGCGCCAGCAGCTTAGGACAGGGTACCTATGGCTACACCTTC
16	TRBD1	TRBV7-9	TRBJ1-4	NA	CASSLSDREYNEKLFF	TGTGCCAGCAGCTTATCTGACAGGGAATATAATGAAAAACTGTTTTTT
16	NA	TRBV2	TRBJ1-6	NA	CASSEKFWGLGSPLHF	TGTGCCAGCAGTGAGAAATTTTGGGGTCTTGGGTCACCCCTCCACTTT